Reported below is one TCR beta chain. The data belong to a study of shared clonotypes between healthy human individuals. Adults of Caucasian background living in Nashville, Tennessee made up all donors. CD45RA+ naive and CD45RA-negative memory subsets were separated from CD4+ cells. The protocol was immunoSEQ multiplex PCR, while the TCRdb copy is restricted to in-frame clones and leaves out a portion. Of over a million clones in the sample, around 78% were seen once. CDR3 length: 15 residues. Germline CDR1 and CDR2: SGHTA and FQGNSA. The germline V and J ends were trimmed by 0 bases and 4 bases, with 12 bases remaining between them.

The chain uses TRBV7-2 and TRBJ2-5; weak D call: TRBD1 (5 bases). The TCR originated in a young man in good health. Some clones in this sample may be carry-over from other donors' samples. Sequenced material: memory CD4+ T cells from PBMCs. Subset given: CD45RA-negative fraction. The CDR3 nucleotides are TGTGCCAGCAGCTTAGCCCAGGGAACGGTAGAGACCCAGTACTTC. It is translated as CASSLAQGTVETQYF. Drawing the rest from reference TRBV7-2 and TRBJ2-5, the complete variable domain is GAGVSQSPSNKVTEKGKDVELRCDPISGHTALYWYRQSLGQGLEFLIYFQGNSAPDKSGLPSDRFSAERTGGSVSTLTIQRTQQEDSAVYLCASSLAQGTVETQYFGPGTRLLVL.